This is a list of T cell receptor beta chains from one sample in a study of CD8+ T cells in alopecia areata. Profiling relied on immunoSEQ multiplex PCR, and the TCRdb table lists in-frame clones only, not all of them. The sample has about 76,000 clones, approximately 28% seen once. The sequenced sample was CD8+ T cells sorted from blood, obtained at week 4, from a patient treated with tofacitinib. These receptor sequences come from a human donor with alopecia areata. Both conserved end residues are part of each CDR3. A D gene is named only where the DNA matches it firmly. Size tells how often a clone was seen (once, few, many) or the class of an expanded clone, and some rows leave it out.

D	V	size	J	CDR3	DNA
NA	TRBV5-4	NA	TRBJ2-1	CASKDLHNEQFF	TGTGCCAGCAAAGACTTGCACAATGAGCAGTTCTTC
NA	TRBV12-5	few	TRBJ1-1	CASGLVREAGPLNTEAFF	TGTGCTAGTGGTTTGGTACGTGAGGCAGGTCCCTTGAACACTGAAGCTTTCTTT
NA	TRBV4-1	NA	TRBJ2-7	CASSQVPPSEQYF	TGCGCCAGCAGCCAAGTCCCGCCTTCAGAGCAGTACTTC
NA	TRBV29-1	NA	TRBJ1-2	CSVFRRGGYTF	TGCAGCGTCTTTAGAAGGGGCGGCTACACCTTC
TRBD2	TRBV7-2	NA	TRBJ2-7	CASSPGLAGASYEQYF	TGTGCCAGCAGCCCAGGACTAGCGGGGGCCTCCTACGAGCAGTACTTC
TRBD2	TRBV30	NA	TRBJ2-5	CAWSVAGRETQYF	TGTGCCTGGAGTGTAGCGGGAAGAGAGACCCAGTACTTC
NA	TRBV29-1	NA	TRBJ2-1	CSVGTGNEQFF	TGCAGCGTCGGAACGGGGAATGAGCAGTTCTTC
NA	TRBV29-1	few	TRBJ2-3	CSVGEGTSRGGDTQYF	TGCAGCGTGGGAGAGGGTACTTCAAGGGGAGGAGATACGCAGTATTTT
NA	TRBV6-1	few	TRBJ1-1	CASSEFYTEAFF	TGTGCCAGCAGTGAATTTTACACTGAAGCTTTCTTT
TRBD2	TRBV29-1	NA	TRBJ2-3	CSVWGLADSSTDTQYF	TGCAGCGTCTGGGGACTAGCGGACTCGAGCACAGATACGCAGTATTTT
TRBD1	TRBV6-6	few	TRBJ2-7	CASSTQGIDSYEQYF	TGTGCCAGCAGTACACAGGGGATTGACTCCTACGAGCAGTACTTC
TRBD2	TRBV14	many	TRBJ2-1	CASSQVASGRAGDEQFF	TGTGCCAGCAGCCAAGTCGCTAGCGGGAGGGCCGGCGATGAGCAGTTCTTC
NA	TRBV10-3	NA	TRBJ1-1	CASNGWDTEAFF	TGTGCCTCTAACGGGTGGGACACTGAAGCTTTCTTT
NA	TRBV29-1	few	TRBJ2-5	CSVGGDIETQYF	TGCAGCGTTGGTGGGGATATAGAGACCCAGTACTTC
TRBD1	TRBV25-1	NA	TRBJ2-5	CASSPRGETQYF	TGTGCCAGCAGTCCCAGGGGGGAGACCCAGTACTTC
NA	TRBV2	NA	TRBJ1-1	CASSPPGRMNTEAFF	TGTGCCAGCAGCCCTCCGGGACGGATGAACACTGAAGCTTTCTTT
NA	TRBV13	NA	TRBJ2-1	CASSSPLRETYNEQFF	TGTGCCAGCAGCTCCCCGTTAAGGGAAACCTACAATGAGCAGTTCTTC
NA	TRBV27	NA	TRBJ2-7	CASSLSGEQYF	TGTGCCAGCAGTTTATCGGGGGAGCAGTACTTC
NA	TRBV29-1	NA	TRBJ2-7	CSVYFTGTPGEQYF	TGCAGCGTATACTTTACAGGTACCCCGGGCGAGCAGTACTTC
NA	TRBV30	NA	TRBJ2-7	CAWRASVEQYF	TGTGCCTGGAGGGCCAGCGTCGAGCAGTACTTC
TRBD1	TRBV29-1	NA	TRBJ2-3	CSALTGFTDTQYF	TGCAGCGCCCTGACAGGGTTCACAGATACGCAGTATTTT
NA	TRBV29-1	few	TRBJ2-7	CSVGGGVEQYF	TGCAGCGTTGGGGGCGGGGTGGAGCAGTACTTC
NA	TRBV29-1	NA	TRBJ2-5	CSVDGGHQETQYF	TGCAGCGTTGATGGGGGACACCAAGAGACCCAGTACTTC
NA	TRBV29-1	NA	TRBJ2-1	CSVEGGLAFVRDEQFF	TGCAGCGTTGAGGGTGGGCTAGCATTCGTCCGAGATGAGCAGTTCTTC
TRBD2	TRBV30	NA	TRBJ2-5	CAWSRSRTSWETQYF	TGTGCCTGGAGTAGATCCCGGACTAGCTGGGAGACCCAGTACTTC
NA	TRBV10-3	NA	TRBJ1-1	CAISEGAGDAEAFF	TGTGCCATCAGTGAGGGGGCAGGGGACGCTGAAGCTTTCTTT
NA	TRBV29-1	few	TRBJ2-3	CSVPGGGYGPDTQYF	TGCAGCGTTCCGGGTGGTGGCTATGGCCCAGATACGCAGTATTTT
NA	TRBV13	few	TRBJ2-5	CASSQLASVTQETQYF	TGTGCCAGCAGCCAACTAGCTTCGGTCACCCAAGAGACCCAGTACTTC
NA	TRBV7-2	few	TRBJ2-1	CASSYLTSYNEQFF	TGTGCCAGCAGCTACCTCACCTCCTACAATGAGCAGTTCTTC
NA	TRBV27	NA	TRBJ2-7	CASRRGFEQYF	TGTGCCAGCAGACGAGGGTTTGAGCAGTACTTC
TRBD1	TRBV29-1	NA	TRBJ2-7	CSVEQGAPYEQYF	TGCAGCGTTGAACAGGGGGCCCCCTACGAGCAGTACTTC
NA	TRBV5-6	few	TRBJ1-5	CASSIRSQPQHF	TGTGCCAGCAGCATTCGGTCGCAGCCCCAGCATTTT
TRBD1	TRBV7-9	NA	TRBJ2-6	CASSPRTGGYHSGANVLTF	TGTGCCAGCAGCCCCCGGACAGGGGGCTACCACTCTGGGGCCAACGTCCTGACTTTC
NA	TRBV11-2	few	TRBJ2-5	CASSQRGVTQYF	TGTGCCAGCAGCCAACGGGGTGTGACCCAGTACTTC
NA	TRBV7-9	few	TRBJ2-3	CASSYPSTDTQYF	TGTGCCAGCAGCTACCCTAGCACAGATACGCAGTATTTT
TRBD1	TRBV23-1	NA	TRBJ1-5	CASSPGQGFYSNQPQHF	TGCGCCAGCAGCCCGGGACAGGGCTTCTATAGCAATCAGCCCCAGCATTTT
NA	TRBV7-6	once	TRBJ2-7	CASSLAPATAHEQYF	TGTGCCAGCAGCTTAGCCCCCGCCACGGCCCACGAGCAGTACTTC
TRBD2	TRBV7-2	few	TRBJ2-1	CASRGTSGPEQFF	TGTGCCAGCAGGGGGACTAGCGGCCCAGAGCAGTTCTTC
NA	TRBV7-9	NA	TRBJ1-2	CASSLSSDGYTF	TGTGCCAGCAGCTTAAGTTCCGATGGCTACACCTTC
NA	TRBV28	NA	TRBJ2-1	CASSSHSGTNNEQFF	TGTGCCAGCAGTTCTCACTCCGGGACGAACAATGAGCAGTTCTTC
NA	TRBV11-2	NA	TRBJ2-1	CASSLPSTLMSEQFF	TGTGCCAGCAGCTTACCTAGCACCCTCATGTCCGAGCAGTTCTTC
NA	TRBV6-1	once	TRBJ1-5	CASSETQGSGNQPQHF	TGTGCCAGCAGTGAGACGCAGGGTTCGGGCAATCAGCCCCAGCATTTT
TRBD1	TRBV9	NA	TRBJ2-7	CASSPGQTPYEQYF	TGTGCCAGCAGCCCGGGACAGACCCCCTACGAGCAGTACTTC
NA	TRBV9	few	TRBJ2-3	CASSDLGPPTDTQYF	TGTGCCAGCAGCGACCTTGGACCGCCCACAGATACGCAGTATTTT
NA	TRBV27	NA	TRBJ2-5	CASSFLPPGRETQYF	TGTGCCAGCAGTTTCCTTCCCCCCGGTCGAGAGACCCAGTACTTC
NA	TRBV5-1	NA	TRBJ2-3	CASSLEILRPDTQYF	TGCGCCAGCAGCTTGGAAATCCTCCGCCCAGATACGCAGTATTTT
NA	TRBV7-6	NA	TRBJ1-1	CASSLGGHEAFF	TGTGCCAGCAGCTTAGGGGGCCACGAAGCTTTCTTT
TRBD1	TRBV30	NA	TRBJ2-5	CAWSRDRGETQYF	TGTGCCTGGAGTAGGGACAGGGGAGAGACCCAGTACTTC
TRBD1	TRBV6-6	few	TRBJ2-1	CASSDGQGGKQFF	TGTGCCAGCAGTGATGGACAGGGAGGAAAGCAGTTCTTC
NA	TRBV7-9	many	TRBJ1-4	CAGGPIGEKLFF	TGTGCCGGCGGCCCCATAGGCGAAAAACTGTTTTTT
TRBD1	TRBV29-1	NA	TRBJ2-1	CSVEWLDRNEQFF	TGCAGCGTTGAATGGTTGGACAGGAATGAGCAGTTCTTC
NA	TRBV19	NA	TRBJ1-1	CATTGEGRSEAFF	TGTGCCACCACGGGAGAGGGTAGGTCTGAAGCTTTCTTT
TRBD1	TRBV7-2	few	TRBJ2-7	CASSVGQGTYEQYF	TGTGCCAGCAGCGTGGGACAGGGAACCTACGAGCAGTACTTC
NA	TRBV5-1	NA	TRBJ2-2	CASSLGGVNGELFF	TGCGCCAGCAGCTTGGGTGGCGTTAACGGGGAGCTGTTTTTT
NA	TRBV29-1	NA	TRBJ1-1	CSVVTGGITEAFF	TGCAGCGTTGTTACAGGAGGGATCACTGAAGCTTTCTTT